A selection of T cell receptor beta chains follows, all from one sample in a study of cytomegalovirus exposure and HLA in healthy donors. TCRdb's copy holds only in-frame clones and misses some; the assay was immunoSEQ multiplex PCR. The sample consists of around 160,000 clones, around four fifths of them appearing once. The sample consisted of PBMCs. The origin of the receptors is a man aged 50 to 60 in good health and CMV-seropositive. Each CDR3 is given without its conserved first and last residue.

V: TRBV30
CDR3: AWSTRTGGRETQY

V: TRBV5-1
CDR3: ASSLPGGYEQY

V: TRBV7-9
CDR3: ASSLGLAGRLRTGELF

V: TRBV7-6
CDR3: ASSLGPGLEKNIQY

V: TRBV11-2
CDR3: ASSIDRDEQY

V: TRBV11-2
CDR3: ASSFTPGGASTDTQY

V: TRBV10-3
CDR3: AISGWRNTEAF

V: TRBV30
CDR3: AWSVSWASYPHEQY

V: TRBV28
CDR3: ASSSSDRVTGELF

V: TRBV28
CDR3: ASSGQGLNTEAF

V: TRBV20-1
CDR3: SPSHNEQF

V: TRBV2
CDR3: ASNRLAGADTQY

V: TRBV27
CDR3: ASRTPGQRHTEAF

V: TRBV7-6
CDR3: ASSLDGGNTGELF

V: TRBV11-2
CDR3: ASSSWGGGYT

V: TRBV7-2
CDR3: ASSEVGLGGEQY

V: TRBV6-5
CDR3: ASNQDRGYGYT

V: TRBV27
CDR3: ASRPLDRGKDTEAF

V: TRBV12-5
CDR3: ASGLSDRDYTEAF

V: TRBV9
CDR3: ASSPGGAFYEQY

V: TRBV6-5
CDR3: ASSYQSGKLF

V: TRBV6-4
CDR3: ASSDSETGDEKLF

V: TRBV7-9
CDR3: ASSLGQGYIYEQY

V: TRBV28
CDR3: ASSLGGYANYGYT

V: TRBV13
CDR3: ASSTRDRATNEKLF

V: TRBV4-2
CDR3: ASSQTGLAGGAFWETQY

V: TRBV7-8
CDR3: ASSLALGGSGTIY

V: TRBV6-5
CDR3: ASSAQRRANYGYT

V: TRBV15
CDR3: ATSRERHSYEQY

V: TRBV7-3
CDR3: ASSLGTGVSTDTQY

V: TRBV27
CDR3: ASSTRAGTSKPHEQF

V: TRBV5-6
CDR3: ASSSQSYEQY

V: TRBV9
CDR3: ASSTAGQGTNEKLF

V: TRBV28
CDR3: ASSYPPGQGLSSYNSPLH

V: TRBV5-1
CDR3: ASSLGGGQGFDEQF

V: TRBV18
CDR3: ASSLTTPRGSYGYT

V: TRBV7-6
CDR3: ASSLGQRSEQY

V: TRBV28
CDR3: ASSDRSGHYGYT

V: TRBV19
CDR3: ASRPRGANTGELF

V: TRBV5-1
CDR3: ASKTDSMNTEAF

V: TRBV19
CDR3: ASSPDDRATGELF

V: TRBV27
CDR3: ASSSSAETQETQY

V: TRBV7-8
CDR3: ASSPTSPGNSPLH

V: TRBV5-1
CDR3: ASSFLGQEFNEQF

V: TRBV5-4
CDR3: ASSSPAGATDTQY

V: TRBV27
CDR3: ASSLSGDRVAGYT

V: TRBV11-2
CDR3: ASSLEGRINSGNTIY

V: TRBV19
CDR3: ASTGTGDSNQPQH

V: TRBV28
CDR3: ASSLSRTQPNTGELF

V: TRBV7-2
CDR3: ASSNSGGAREQY